This TCR beta chain was sequenced in a study of cytomegalovirus exposure and HLA in healthy donors. Study at large: Prior work identified around 100 million unique TCR beta sequences in some 200 million T cells. The early release's HLA-typed donors yielded approximately 85 million unique TCRs.

With respect to this clone: As yet, its antigen is unknown.

Study-wide points: CMV serostatus stood as the only immune exposure information on hand.

This PCR relied on a set of 60 Vbeta primers and 13 Jbeta primers. Sequencing was performed with immunoSEQ multiplex PCR; in TCRdb, only in-frame clones are kept and a portion is missing. Of roughly 170,000 clones listed, approximately 80% were seen once; the top ten hold about 0.76%. The source is a woman between 18 and 30 years old in good health and CMV-seronegative. The sample taken for sequencing was PBMCs.

Here the CDR3 DNA reads TGTGCCAGCAGCCCTAGATCGGGTGCTGGAAACACCATATATTTT. Amino acid sequence: CASSPRSGAGNTIYF. The chain is built from TRBV14 and TRBJ1-3; no firm D call. CDR1 SGHDN and CDR2 FVKESK come from the germline V gene. V lost 4 bases and J lost 2, with 12 bases in between. The CDR3 is 15 amino acids.